This paragraph covers one TCR beta chain sequence. The antigen remains unidentified. The data stem from a study of shared clonotypes between healthy human individuals. Study-wide points: When naive CD4 clonotypes were compared across several donors, about 5% were shared. Clonotype sharing among donors was thought likely to change with sequencing depth.

Assay: immunoSEQ multiplex PCR; the TCRdb copy retains only in-frame clones and omits some. The data contain approximately 2.5 million clones, approximately 93% of them singletons. Splitting the CD4+ cells yielded a CD45RA+ naive subset and a CD45RA-negative memory subset. The sequence derives from a man between 18 and 29 years old in good health. Some clones in this sample may be carry-over from other donors' samples. The sequencing input was naive CD4+ T cells from PBMCs. Subset specified: CD45RA+ positively selected.

The CDR3 bases are TGTGCCAGCAGCTTAGTTGGCGGTTTCGGGAGTGGGACCGGGGAGCTGTTTTTT. Its protein product is CASSLVGGFGSGTGELFF. V usage is TRBV11-3 and J usage is TRBJ2-2; tentatively, D is TRBD2 (6 bases). V was shortened by 1 base and J by 5 bases, with 20 bases between the two germline ends. The CDR3 is made up of 18 amino acids. Per germline, CDR1 SGHNT and CDR2 YENEEA.